These 13 T cell receptor beta chains originate from one sample sequenced in a study of blood T cell repertoires in COVID-19. TCRdb's table, derived via immunoSEQ multiplex PCR, lists solely in-frame clones and lacks some. Of about 440,000 clones detected, roughly 91% appear once; the ten largest clones hold around 4.4%. What was sequenced was peripheral blood. The receptors shown here come from a woman aged 25 to 39 with acute or convalescent COVID-19.

The rearrangement uses TRBV11-2 and TRBJ1-3; no definite D call. Looked up from germline, CDR1 is SGHAT and CDR2 is FQNNGV. The CDR3 consists of 15 residues. Trimming took off 2 bases at V and 0 bases at J, with 8 bases between the two ends. The CDR3 DNA reads as TGTGCCAGCAGCTTAACCGGACTCTCTGGAAACACCATATATTTT. This translates into CASSLTGLSGNTIYF. The complete variable domain, with remaining parts taken from reference TRBV11-2 and TRBJ1-3, reads EAGVAQSPRYKIIEKRQSVAFWCNPISGHATLYWYQQILGQGPKLLIQFQNNGVVDDSQLPKDRFSAERLKGVDSTLKIQPAKLEDSAVYLCASSLTGLSGNTIYFGEGSWLTVV.

The gene calls are TRBV2 and TRBJ2-2, with 7 positions matching TRBD1. The CDR3 extends over 15 amino acids. V was clipped by 5 bases and J by 0 bases; unmatched bases: 3. Germline V gene lookup returns CDR1 SNHLY and CDR2 FYNNEI. The CDR3 sequence is CASSWDSPNTGELFF. In nucleotides, the CDR3 is TGTGCCAGCAGTTGGGACAGCCCGAACACCGGGGAGCTGTTTTTT.

The chain joins TRBV29-1 to TRBJ1-1, with D maybe TRBD1 (5 bases). The germline V and J ends were trimmed by 4 bases and 5 bases, with 14 bases remaining between them. From germline, CDR1 is SQVTM and CDR2 ANQGSEA. The CDR3 extends over 13 amino acids. The CDR3 is CSVVTGWGTEAFF. The CDR3 nucleotides are TGCAGCGTTGTTACAGGTTGGGGTACTGAAGCTTTCTTT.

The gene calls are TRBV13 and TRBJ1-6; TRBD1 might be the D (6 bases). This CDR3 comprises 16 residues. Germline CDR1 is PRHDT and CDR2 is FYEKMQ (reference sequence). Trimming took off 3 bases at V and 7 bases at J, with 16 bases between the two ends. CDR3 in DNA: TGTGCCAGCAGCTTGGCAGAGACAGGTGAAAATTCACCCCTCCACTTT. Residues: CASSLAETGENSPLHF. Drawing the rest from reference TRBV13 and TRBJ1-6, the complete variable domain is AAGVIQSPRHLIKEKRETATLKCYPIPRHDTVYWYQQGPGQDPQFLISFYEKMQSDKGSIPDRFSAQQFSDYHSELNMSSLELGDSALYFCASSLAETGENSPLHFGNGTRLTVT.

The chain links TRBV30 to TRBJ2-6; TRBD1 agrees at 9 bases. From germline, CDR1 is GTSNPN and CDR2 SVGIG (reference sequence). Trimming removed 7 bases from V and 3 bases from J; junction bases left unmatched: 4. This CDR3 spans 14 amino acids. The CDR3 protein is CALDRGNGANVLTF. CDR3 DNA: TGTGCCTTGGACAGGGGAAATGGGGCCAACGTCCTGACTTTC.

This chain uses TRBV10-3 with TRBJ2-1; D possibly corresponds to TRBD2 (5 bases). Germline V lookup: CDR1 ENHRY, CDR2 SYGVKD. This CDR3 comprises 15 residues. The V and J ends lost 0 bases and 4 bases respectively, with 10 bases between them. CDR3 in amino acids: CAISESLTKYNEQFF. In DNA form, the CDR3 reads TGTGCCATCAGTGAGTCGCTGACTAAGTACAATGAGCAGTTCTTC.

The V gene is TRBV2, the J gene TRBJ1-1, with unresolved D. The CDR3 covers 13 residues. CDR1 SNHLY and CDR2 FYNNEI come from the germline V gene. With 3 bases removed from V and 9 bases from J, the gap between germline ends came to 14 bases. CDR3 bases: TGTGCCAGCAGTGATAACCCCTTCAGGAAAGCTTTCTTT. Translated: CASSDNPFRKAFF. The full variable domain, with the rest looked up from reference TRBV2 and TRBJ1-1, is EPEVTQTPSHQVTQMGQEVILRCVPISNHLYFYWYRQILGQKVEFLVSFYNNEISEKSEIFDDQFSVERPDGSNFTLKIRSTKLEDSAMYFCASSDNPFRKAFFGQGTRLTVV.

The V call is TRBV19, the J call TRBJ1-2, with D possibly TRBD1 on 5 matching bases. V was cut by 6 bases and J by 4 bases, with 12 bases left in between. The CDR3 totals 13 residues. Germline CDR1 and CDR2: LNHDA and SQIVND (reference sequence). The CDR3 loop is CASSIDRVYGYTF. The CDR3 coding sequence is TGTGCCAGTAGCATCGACAGAGTCTATGGCTACACCTTC.

The rearrangement uses TRBV7-3 and TRBJ2-1; D may be TRBD2 (6 bases). CDR1 and CDR2 from the germline V gene are SGHTA and FQGTGA. Trimming cost V 4 bases and J 6 bases, with 10 bases left between them. There are 13 residues in the CDR3. CDR3 amino acids: CASSSETSNEQFF. The CDR3 nucleotides are TGTGCCAGCAGCTCCGAGACTAGCAATGAGCAGTTCTTC.

This chain uses TRBV5-6 with TRBJ2-3; 8 bases line up with TRBD2. With 3 bases clipped from V and 3 bases from J, the junction kept 6 bases outside the gene matches. Germline assignment: CDR1 SGHDT and CDR2 YYEEEE. The CDR3 is 15 amino acids. CDR3 protein: CASSWTSSGTDTQYF. The CDR3 DNA reads as TGTGCCAGCAGCTGGACGTCTAGCGGGACAGATACGCAGTATTTT.

V and J are TRBV19 and TRBJ2-3; tentatively, D is TRBD1 (5 bases). The CDR3 totals 15 residues. V gave up 3 bases and J gave up 2 bases, with 12 bases separating them. CDR1 and CDR2 from the germline V gene are LNHDA and SQIVND (reference sequence). The CDR3, as DNA: TGTGCCAGTAGTATGGGTGGCAGGGACACAGATACGCAGTATTTT. As protein: CASSMGGRDTDTQYF.

This chain joins TRBV4-1 and TRBJ2-7; D is ambiguous. Per the germline V gene, CDR1 is MGHRA and CDR2 is YSYEKL. The V gene lost 1 base and the J gene lost 6 bases, with 7 bases spanning the gap. The CDR3 spans 12 residues. The CDR3 DNA sequence: TGCGCCAGCAGCCAAGTAGACTCCGAGCAGTACTTC. Encoded protein: CASSQVDSEQYF.

The rearrangement uses TRBV19 and TRBJ2-5, with D possibly being TRBD2 (5 bases). CDR1 and CDR2 from the germline V gene are LNHDA and SQIVND (reference sequence). The CDR3 sequence is 11 residues long. V was pared by 5 bases and J by 9 bases, with 10 bases between. The CDR3 DNA is TGTGCCAGTAGTGGACCCGGGGCCCAGTACTTC. This encodes CASSGPGAQYF.